The entry below describes one T cell receptor (beta chain). What it binds is not known. This sample is part of a study of cytomegalovirus exposure and HLA in healthy donors. The donors, nominally healthy at sampling, likely had unrecorded immune exposures. The CDR3 spans 15 residues. Per germline, CDR1 KGHSH and CDR2 LQKENI. V was pared by 3 bases and J by 3 bases, with 12 bases between. With 60 Vbeta and 13 Jbeta primers, the PCR was carried out. Sequenced by immunoSEQ multiplex PCR; TCRdb stores in-frame clones only, minus some. This sample has some 150,000 clones, with roughly two thirds found just once. General study findings and limits: HLA alleles showed associations with some 17,000 TCR beta sequences in a later analysis, at a 0.05 false discovery rate. Within an earlier analysis, most TCR beta V segments proved productive either about 90% or about 30% of the time.

The gene calls are TRBV18 and TRBJ1-5; no clear D. Material for sequencing was PBMCs. The origin of this receptor is a woman in her thirties in good health and CMV-seronegative. CDR3 DNA sequence: TGTGCCAGCTCACCTATTAACCGGGTCAATCAGCCCCAGCATTTT. Protein: CASSPINRVNQPQHF.